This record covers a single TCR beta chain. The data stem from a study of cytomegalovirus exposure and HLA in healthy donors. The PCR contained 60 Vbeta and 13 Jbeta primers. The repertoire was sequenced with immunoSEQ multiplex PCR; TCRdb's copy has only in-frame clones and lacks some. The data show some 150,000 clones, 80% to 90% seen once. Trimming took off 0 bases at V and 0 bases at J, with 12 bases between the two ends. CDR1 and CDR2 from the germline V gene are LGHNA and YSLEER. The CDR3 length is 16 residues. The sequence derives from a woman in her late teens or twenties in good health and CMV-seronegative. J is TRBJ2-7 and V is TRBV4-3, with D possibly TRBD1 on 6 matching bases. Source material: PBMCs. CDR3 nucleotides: TGCGCCAGCAGCCAAGATCCGCAGGGGCACTCCTACGAGCAGTACTTC. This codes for CASSQDPQGHSYEQYF.